The 26 T cell receptor beta chains listed next were all sequenced from one sample in a study of blood T cells in healthy people across ages. It was with a sample-barcoded 5' primer and a J-beta primer mix that a second PCR of about 7 to 12 cycles was run. TCRdb re-called the 5' RACE reads with MiXCR, one entry per CDR3 protein. This sample yields roughly 1,800,000 distinct CDR3 sequences, of which roughly 52% are seen a single time; more than 2% belongs to the top ten. The sample was blood. The receptors originated from a woman aged 40 to 50 in good health.

CDR3 in amino acids: CSARALRENNEQFF. The CDR3 DNA sequence: TGCAGTGCTAGGGCTCTCAGGGAGAACAATGAGCAGTTCTTC. The chain employs TRBV20-1 and TRBJ2-1; tentatively, D is TRBD1 or TRBD2 (5 bases each). Trimming took 3 bases from V and 5 from J, leaving 14 bases between them. The CDR3 runs to 14 residues. Per germline, CDR1 DFQATT and CDR2 SNEGSKA (reference sequence).

The chain has TRBV2 and TRBJ2-7; D is unclear. Germline CDR1 is SNHLY and CDR2 is FYNNEI. V lost 4 bases and J 7 bases, leaving 20 bases between the germline ends. The CDR3 has 15 amino acids. CDR3 in amino acids: CASSAPDWVRPEQYF. CDR3 DNA: TGTGCCAGCAGTGCCCCCGACTGGGTCCGTCCGGAGCAGTACTTC.

The chain combines TRBV4-1 with TRBJ1-4; D not certain. The CDR3 has 15 residues. Germline-derived CDR1 and CDR2 are MGHRA and YSYEKL. The germline V and J ends were trimmed by 0 bases and 5 bases, with 10 bases remaining between them. Here the CDR3 DNA reads TGCGCCAGCAGCCAAGATCCAGGCGGCAATGAAAAACTGTTTTTT. Its translation is CASSQDPGGNEKLFF.

This clonotype occurred a few times. This sequence joins TRBV5-6 and TRBJ2-3; either TRBD1 or TRBD2 may fit D (5 bases each). Germline V gene data show CDR1 as SGHDT and CDR2 as YYEEEE. The CDR3 runs 15 residues. V lost 1 base and J lost 4, with 13 bases in between. CDR3 DNA sequence: TGTGCCAGCAGCTTGACCAACCCGGGGCCAGATACGCAGTATTTT. It is translated as CASSLTNPGPDTQYF.

This clonotype showed up just a few times. The chain combines TRBV20-1 with TRBJ1-1; D gene ambiguous. Per the germline V gene, CDR1 is DFQATT and CDR2 is SNEGSKA (reference sequence). Trimming took off 6 bases at V and 1 base at J, with 12 bases between the two ends. The CDR3 extends over 13 amino acids. The DNA for the CDR3 is TGCAGTGCATGGCCCCTGGGGAACACTGAAGCTTTCTTT. It is translated as CSAWPLGNTEAFF.

The DNA of the CDR3 is TGTGCCAGCAGCTTAGGGGGGGCTCTCGTCACAGATACGCAGTATTTT. This translates into CASSLGGALVTDTQYF. J is TRBJ2-3 and V is TRBV7-9; perhaps D is TRBD1 or TRBD2 (6 bases each). The V gene's germline CDR1 is SEHNR and CDR2 FQNEAQ (reference sequence). The germline V and J ends were trimmed by 1 base and 2 bases, with 13 bases remaining between them. This CDR3 has 16 residues.

The gene calls are TRBV3-1 and TRBJ2-1; no clear D gene. CDR1 and CDR2 (germline): LGHDT, YNNKEL (reference sequence). The length of the CDR3 is 14 residues. V was trimmed by 5 bases and J by 5 bases, leaving 13 bases between them. This chain's CDR3 is CASSVRVTHNEQFF. For the CDR3, the DNA is TGTGCCAGCAGCGTCCGAGTAACCCACAATGAGCAGTTCTTC.

This chain links TRBV6-1 with TRBJ2-1, with no clear D. The CDR3 runs to 15 residues. V was trimmed by 1 base and J by 0 bases, leaving 7 bases between them. Germline values: CDR1 MNHNS, CDR2 SASEGT. The CDR3, as DNA: TGTGCCAGCAGTGAAGTATGGGGCTCCTACAATGAGCAGTTCTTC. This codes for CASSEVWGSYNEQFF.

The chain recombines TRBV5-1 with TRBJ2-4; D is uncertain. The length of the CDR3 is 15 residues. The V gene's germline CDR1 is SGHRS and CDR2 YFSETQ. Trimming left V 0 bases short and J 15 bases short, with 22 bases between. This CDR3 is CASSLEVGPQETRYF. DNA of the CDR3: TGCGCCAGCAGCTTGGAGGTAGGACCGCAAGAGACCCGGTACTTC.

In regard to this clonotype: Mismatch with germline at one junction end may stem from a read error. This sequence joins TRBV14 and TRBJ1-5; D is possibly TRBD1 (5 bases). Germline CDR1 and CDR2: SGHDN and FVKESK. The CDR3 consists of 18 residues. The CDR3 bases are TGTGCCAGCAGCCATCTTCCCAAACAGGCGGATAGCAAGCAGCCCCAGCATTTT. Translation: CASSHLPKQADSKQPQHF.

This sequence joins TRBV10-3 and TRBJ2-3; TRBD2 aligns across 11 bases. CDR3 length equals 15 residues. The trim removed 9 bases at V and 6 bases at J, leaving 11 bases unmatched. The germline V gene has CDR1 ENHRY and CDR2 SYGVKD. CDR3 sequence: CAMAIGTSGPDTQYF. In DNA, the CDR3 is TGTGCCATGGCCATTGGGACTAGCGGACCGGATACGCAGTATTTT.

This clonotype was counted only a few times. The chain joins TRBV7-6 to TRBJ2-1; 9 nucleotides line up with TRBD1. Germline V CDR1 and CDR2: SGHVS, FNYEAQ. The CDR3 sequence is 15 residues long. The junction had 9 bases not matched to a gene; V was cut back by 4 bases and J by 8 bases. This CDR3 reads CASSSGTGILDEQFF. CDR3 DNA: TGTGCCAGCAGCTCCGGGACAGGGATTTTGGATGAGCAGTTCTTC.

This clonotype has only a few counts. The chain links TRBV20-1 to TRBJ2-5; D remains unclear. The CDR3 is 15 residues long. Deletions cut 0 bases from V and 0 bases from J, with 11 bases between. Looked up from germline, CDR1 is DFQATT and CDR2 is SNEGSKA (reference sequence). CDR3 nucleotides: TGCAGTGCTAGAGATCCGAGACTGAACCAAGAGACCCAGTACTTC. As protein: CSARDPRLNQETQYF.

This clonotype was seen many times. The rearrangement joins TRBV4-3 to TRBJ2-5, with D perhaps assigned TRBD1 or TRBD2 (6 bases each). Germline-derived CDR1 and CDR2 are LGHNA and YSLEER. There are 15 residues in the CDR3. V was shortened by 4 bases and J by 5 bases, with 17 bases between the two germline ends. CDR3 amino acids: CASSPYRAGTETQYF. The CDR3 region has the DNA TGCGCCAGCAGCCCATACAGGGCGGGGACGGAGACCCAGTACTTC.

This clonotype was found a few times. CDR3 amino acids: CASSRVIGGEETQYF. The CDR3 DNA follows: TGTGCCAGCTCACGTGTAATTGGGGGTGAAGAGACCCAGTACTTC. V and J are TRBV18 and TRBJ2-5; the D gene could be TRBD1 or TRBD2 (5 bases each). Germline V gene sequence: CDR1 KGHSH, CDR2 LQKENI. V was cut by 4 bases and J by 3 bases, with 15 bases left in between. The CDR3 runs 15 residues.

The V and J genes are TRBV11-2 and TRBJ2-5; the D is unclear. The V and J ends lost 8 bases and 9 bases respectively, with 13 bases between them. Germline CDR1 SGHAT, CDR2 FQNNGV. The CDR3 extends over 11 amino acids. CDR3 sequence (DNA): TGTGCCAGCGGCGAGTCGATTGCCCAGTACTTC. Amino acid sequence: CASGESIAQYF.

V gene TRBV2 combines with J gene TRBJ1-1; D is possibly TRBD1 (6 bases). Per germline, CDR1 SNHLY and CDR2 FYNNEI. The CDR3 length is 15 residues. Trimming took 2 bases from V and 0 from J, leaving 10 bases between them. As DNA, the CDR3 is TGTGCCAGCAGTGAACCGGGACAAATGAACACTGAAGCTTTCTTT. This encodes CASSEPGQMNTEAFF.

This clonotype was observed a handful of times. The rearrangement links TRBV4-1 to TRBJ1-5; D unclear. The CDR3 contains 16 residues. Deletions cut 2 bases from V and 6 bases from J, with 17 bases between. Germline V CDR1 and CDR2: MGHRA, YSYEKL. The CDR3, as DNA: TGCGCCAGCAGCCAATTGGTGACTGGAGGGTTTCAGCCCCAGCATTTT. Residues: CASSQLVTGGFQPQHF.

This clonotype was counted a few times. The CDR3 reads CASSHKGETQYF. The CDR3, as DNA: TGTGCCAGCAGCCATAAAGGGGAGACCCAGTACTTC. This chain joins TRBV4-2 and TRBJ2-5, with D unclear. The germline V gene encodes CDR1 LGHNA and CDR2 YNFKEQ. This CDR3 spans 12 amino acids. The V end lost 3 bases, the J end lost 5 bases, and 7 bases lay between the germline ends.

The table lists this clonotype with a few counts. The chain employs TRBV20-1 and TRBJ2-1; tentatively, D is TRBD1 or TRBD2 (6 bases each). The CDR3 spans 11 residues. V dropped 6 bases and J dropped 10 bases, with 13 bases sitting between them. The V gene's germline CDR1 is DFQATT and CDR2 SNEGSKA (reference sequence). CDR3 nucleotide sequence: TGCAGTGCCGACGGGGGCCAAGAGCAGTTCTTC. This translates into CSADGGQEQFF.

The rearrangement uses TRBV5-1 and TRBJ1-2; no clear D. The CDR3 contains 13 residues. Per germline, CDR1 SGHRS and CDR2 YFSETQ. Between the trimmed V and J ends, which lost 4 bases and 7 bases, there was a span of 14 bases. The CDR3 region is CASSAGPEAGYTF. Here the CDR3 DNA reads TGCGCCAGCAGCGCGGGCCCCGAGGCTGGCTACACCTTC.

A few counts support this clonotype. CDR3 sequence: CASSQGQNSNQPQHF. In DNA, the CDR3 is TGCGCCAGCAGCCAGGGACAGAATAGCAATCAGCCCCAGCATTTT. The V gene is TRBV5-1, the J gene TRBJ1-5, with TRBD1 identical over 7 bases. The CDR3 is 15 residues long. Germline V lookup: CDR1 SGHRS, CDR2 YFSETQ. V was pared by 4 bases and J by 0 bases, with 4 bases of the junction left unmatched.

V and J are TRBV5-1 and TRBJ2-5; D gene ambiguous. This CDR3 region has 13 residues. Trimming took off 3 bases at V and 9 bases at J, with 15 bases between the two ends. In germline, CDR1 is SGHRS, CDR2 YFSETQ. The chain's CDR3 is CASSSELPWAQYF. CDR3 DNA sequence: TGCGCCAGCAGCTCGGAACTGCCTTGGGCCCAGTACTTC.

The chain is built from TRBV20-1 and TRBJ1-1, with 7 bases that match TRBD1. Germline loops: CDR1 DFQATT, CDR2 SNEGSKA (reference sequence). The CDR3 runs to 16 residues. V was pared by 5 bases and J by 0 bases, with 12 bases of the junction left unmatched. The CDR3 loop is CSAQDRVGSLNTEAFF. In nucleotides, the CDR3 is TGCAGTGCTCAAGACAGGGTGGGAAGCCTGAACACTGAAGCTTTCTTT.

In this sample, this clonotype turned up a few times. This chain connects TRBV10-3 to TRBJ2-3; D is unclear. This CDR3 has 12 amino acids. Germline lookup yields CDR1 ENHRY and CDR2 SYGVKD. Between the trimmed V and J ends, which lost 6 bases and 4 bases, there was a span of 8 bases. CDR3 sequence reads: CAIRISSDTQYF. CDR3 bases: TGTGCCATCAGGATCTCGTCAGATACGCAGTATTTT.

This chain links TRBV12-3 or TRBV12-4 with TRBJ1-1; the match to TRBD1 covers 8 bases. There are 14 residues in the CDR3. Unmatched junction bases numbered 8, after V lost 6 bases and J lost 5 bases. The CDR3, as DNA: TGTGCCAGCAGCATCGGACAGGGAGTAACTGAAGCTTTCTTT. It is translated as CASSIGQGVTEAFF.